This T cell receptor beta chain stems from a study of blood T cell repertoires in COVID-19. Study information: The United States, Italy and Spain supplied acute and convalescent COVID-19 samples.

V lost 5 bases and J 0 bases, leaving 6 bases between the germline ends. This CDR3 is built from 13 residues. Germline CDR1 and CDR2: KGHDR and SFDVKD. Per the study methods: Estimation of nucleated cell counts was performed using reference gene primer amplification. The method was immunoSEQ multiplex PCR; TCRdb's version includes in-frame clones alone and lacks a portion of them. V and J calls and clone size are as listed in that table; D and trimming were resolved from the DNA. The sample holds a few hundred thousand clones; approximately 90% are singletons and the top ten take roughly 3.6%. This clone showed up just once.

The chain couples TRBV24-1 to TRBJ2-5; perhaps TRBD1 as D (5 bases). The receptor was isolated from a woman in her forties with acute or convalescent COVID-19. Sequenced input: peripheral blood. DNA of the CDR3: TGTGCCACCAGTGTGACAGACCAAGAGACCCAGTACTTC. Residues: CATSVTDQETQYF.